Below are 8 T cell receptor beta chains sequenced from a single sample in a study of cytomegalovirus exposure and HLA in healthy donors. The primer mix had 60 Vbeta and 13 Jbeta primers. Here immunoSEQ multiplex PCR was the method, and the copy in TCRdb shows in-frame clones only, minus some. The sample records 95,000 to 130,000 clones, about four fifths being singletons. The sample consisted of PBMCs. The source of these receptors is a man aged 25 to 40 in good health and CMV-seropositive.

The J gene is TRBJ2-7, the V gene TRBV7-3, with 10 bases that match TRBD2. Germline CDR1 and CDR2: SGHTA and FQGTGA. V gave up 6 bases and J gave up 5 bases; unmatched junction bases: 10. The CDR3 is 15 amino acids. CDR3 bases: TGTGCCAGCAGTCTCCTCGGCGGGACTAGCGACGAGCAGTACTTC. Protein product: CASSLLGGTSDEQYF. The full variable domain, rest sourced from reference TRBV7-3 and TRBJ2-7, is GAGVSQTPSNKVTEKGKYVELRCDPISGHTALYWYRQSLGQGPEFLIYFQGTGAADDSGLPNDRFFAVRPEGSVSTLKIQRTERGDSAVYLCASSLLGGTSDEQYFGPGTRLTVT.

J is TRBJ2-7 and V is TRBV9, with 11 bases fitting TRBD2. This CDR3 region has 16 residues. In germline, CDR1 is SGDLS, CDR2 YYNGEE. J was trimmed by 0 bases and V by 4 bases; bases with no gene match: 6. The CDR3 loop is CASSLGTSGPSYEQYF. DNA of the CDR3: TGTGCCAGCAGCCTAGGGACTAGCGGCCCCTCCTACGAGCAGTACTTC.

V and J are TRBV4-1 and TRBJ2-1; no reliable D call. The germline V and J ends were trimmed by 2 bases and 1 base, with 9 bases remaining between them. CDR1 and CDR2 from the germline V gene are MGHRA and YSYEKL. The CDR3 has 15 residues. DNA for the CDR3: TGCGCCAGCAGCCAATTCCCAGGATCCTACAATGAGCAGTTCTTC. As protein: CASSQFPGSYNEQFF.

V usage is TRBV5-8 and J usage is TRBJ1-1, with D possibly TRBD1 on 5 matching bases. The CDR3 is 14 residues long. V dropped 4 bases and J dropped 9 bases, with 19 bases sitting between them. Germline values: CDR1 SGHTS, CDR2 YDEGEE. The CDR3 region is CASSGWRGWPQAFF. CDR3 nucleotides: TGTGCCAGCAGCGGATGGCGGGGGTGGCCCCAAGCTTTCTTT.

This clone was counted only a few times. The chain uses TRBV2 and TRBJ2-7; 9 nucleotides line up with TRBD2. The CDR3 is 15 amino acids. V trimming: 4 bases; J trimming: 2 bases; junction bases outside the gene matches: 6. The germline CDR1 and CDR2 sequences are SNHLY and FYNNEI. The CDR3: CASSGRLAGTYEQYF. CDR3 in DNA: TGTGCCAGCAGTGGTAGGCTAGCGGGGACCTACGAGCAGTACTTC.

Concerning this clone: Other DNA sequences in the same sample also yield this CDR3. The chain joins TRBV4-3 to TRBJ2-3; D possibly corresponds to TRBD2 (6 bases). This CDR3 has 16 residues. Germline V CDR1 and CDR2: LGHNA, YSLEER. Trimming removed 0 bases from V and 3 bases from J, with 13 bases in between. The chain's CDR3 is CASSQDLGGATDTQYF. The CDR3 nucleotides are TGCGCCAGCAGCCAAGATTTGGGGGGAGCGACAGATACGCAGTATTTT.

Worth noting for this clone: At one of its ends the junction is not consistent with the germline gene, which may arise from a read error. The CDR3 region is CSSSPLEGEGSPLHF. The CDR3, as DNA: TGTTCCAGCAGCCCCCTCGAAGGGGAAGGCTCACCCCTCCACTTT. V is TRBV7-9 and J is TRBJ1-6; TRBD1 might be the D (5 bases). This CDR3 comprises 15 residues. Germline V gene sequence: CDR1 SEHNR, CDR2 FQNEAQ (reference sequence).

J is TRBJ2-5 and V is TRBV7-3; D is possibly TRBD2 (7 bases). The CDR3 spans 15 residues. Germline V gene data show CDR1 as SGHTA and CDR2 as FQGTGA. V lost 1 base, J lost 5 bases, and 14 bases lay in between. CDR3 residues: CASSLNSGGWETQYF. The CDR3 nucleotides are TGTGCCAGCAGCTTAAACTCGGGGGGCTGGGAGACCCAGTACTTC.